This TCR beta chain was obtained from a study of T cell repertoires in cytomegalovirus infection (dated by TCRdb to the late 2010s). About the study as a whole: Donor HLA type was relevant to the analysis, because carriage of CMV infection together with the matching HLA type was indicated by public TCR beta signatures. Here is what the overall study found, with its caveats: In both this cohort and an independent approximately 350-donor cohort, the cumulative frequency of public TCR beta family members distinguished carriers of CMV infection plus the relevant HLA type. The ex vivo response was dominated by HLA-C-restricted CMV-specific TCR beta clonotypes, and the single most frequent clonotype in two of eight donors was supplied by these HLA-C-restricted clonotypes.

V is clipped by 5 bases and J by 4 bases, and the sequence between their germline boundaries is 12 bases long. The CDR3 covers 14 residues, taking in both the cysteine and the phenylalanine. Kept here is only the CDR3 DNA, which spans 42 bases and is read in frame from base 1. For CDR1 and CDR2, the germline V gene (reference sequence) lists MNHEY and SMNVEV. The instrument was an Illumina HiSeq 1500. TCRdb reprocessing: public reads trimmed at Q25 with fastp, clones called with MiXCR, in-frame beta chains kept. Rows with one shared CDR3 protein collapse into an entry with the most common genes and DNA. The sample records approximately 400,000 distinct CDR3 sequences, 30% to 40% of which are singletons. In total, the top ten clones hold roughly an eighth of the sample. This clonotype was counted at least ten times. It has no known antigen specificity. Qualities for individual bases were not recorded, and no much larger clone is one base off.

This receptor was taken from a human donor in good health (CMV status not recorded). Some clones in this sample may be carry-over from other donors' samples. This chain joins TRBV27 to TRBJ1-5; no D gene call is confident. Material: PBMCs. In nucleotides, the sequence is TGTGCCAGCAGTCACCGGACGGGAAATCAGCCCCAGCATTTT. The translation is CASSHRTGNQPQHF.